This entry features one T cell receptor (beta chain) sequence. The data are from a study of T cell clones after liver transplantation. This table comes from immunoSEQ multiplex PCR, and its TCRdb copy is limited to in-frame clones, with some not included. The repertoire includes 55,000 to 75,000 clones, 70% to 80% of them detected once, and about 3% sits in the top ten. Losses at the gene ends were 4 bases for V and 9 bases for J; bases not matched to a gene: 5. The CDR3 sequence is 12 residues long. Germline lookup yields CDR1 MNHNS and CDR2 SASEGT. Source: CD4+ T cells from blood, taken at the approximately 16-month timepoint. The source is a human patient who received a liver transplant. The graft donor may account for some of the T cells. The rearrangement joins TRBV6-1 to TRBJ2-5; 7 nucleotides agree with TRBD2. The CDR3 is CASSGLASAQYF. Here the CDR3 DNA reads TGTGCCAGCAGTGGACTAGCCAGTGCCCAGTACTTC.